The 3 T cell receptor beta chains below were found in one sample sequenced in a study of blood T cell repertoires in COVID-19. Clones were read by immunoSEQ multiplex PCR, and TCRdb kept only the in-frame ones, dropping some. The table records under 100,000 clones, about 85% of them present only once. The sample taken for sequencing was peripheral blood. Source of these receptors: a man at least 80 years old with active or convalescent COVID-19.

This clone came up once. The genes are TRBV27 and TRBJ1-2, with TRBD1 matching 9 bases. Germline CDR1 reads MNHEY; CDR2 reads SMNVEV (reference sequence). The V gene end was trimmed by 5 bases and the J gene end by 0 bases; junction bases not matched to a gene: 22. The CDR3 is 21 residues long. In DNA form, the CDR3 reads TGTGCCAGCAGTCCCTCTGCGCCGTGGGGACAGGGTTTGGGAGCTAACTATGGCTACACCTTC. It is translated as CASSPSAPWGQGLGANYGYTF.

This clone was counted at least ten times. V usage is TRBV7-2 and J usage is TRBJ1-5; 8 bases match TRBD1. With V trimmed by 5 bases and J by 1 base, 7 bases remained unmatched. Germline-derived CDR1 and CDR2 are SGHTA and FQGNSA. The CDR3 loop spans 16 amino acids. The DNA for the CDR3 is TGTGCCAGCAGCCCTAGGACAGGGCTGAGCAATCAGCCCCAGCATTTT. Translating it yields CASSPRTGLSNQPQHF.

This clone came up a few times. The CDR3 DNA reads TGCGCCAGCAGCCAATCGACAGTTAACTATGGCTACACCTTC. Translation: CASSQSTVNYGYTF. The chain joins TRBV4-3 to TRBJ1-2; TRBD1 might be the D (5 bases). Per the germline V gene, CDR1 is LGHNA and CDR2 is YSLEER. The V end lost 2 bases, the J end lost 1 base, and 8 bases lay between the germline ends. CDR3 length equals 14 residues.